These 9 T cell receptor beta chains originate from one sample sequenced in a study of low-dose radiotherapy and immunotherapy resistance in tumors. The sample's time point: before trial treatment. Gene-specific TRAV and TRBV primers were used for first-strand cDNA, covering alpha and beta chains. Over roughly 20 PCR cycles, TCRs were amplified from a constant-region primer and V-primer adapter. TCRdb recomputed calls from the reads with MiXCR, one row per CDR3 protein. Of 55,000 to 65,000 distinct CDR3 sequences in the sample, around 27% were seen once. Here the sequenced sample was PBMCs, taken before treatment. The receptors come from a male donor with rectosigmoid adenocarcinoma.

This clonotype occurred many times. J is TRBJ2-7 and V is TRBV20-1, with 11 bases identical to TRBD2. V was clipped by 1 base and J by 2 bases; unmatched bases: 4. The CDR3 is made up of 15 amino acids. CDR1 is DFQATT, CDR2 SNEGSKA, per germline (reference sequence). CDR3: CSARVTSGGPYEQYF. In DNA form, the CDR3 reads TGCAGTGCTAGAGTTACTAGCGGGGGCCCCTACGAGCAGTACTTC.

This clonotype counts as medium-sized. The V call is TRBV28, the J call TRBJ2-7; 7 bases align to TRBD2. Germline V lookup: CDR1 MDHEN, CDR2 SYDVKM. The CDR3 runs to 12 residues. The CDR3 protein is CATRGLVYEQYF. For the CDR3, the DNA is TGTGCGACCAGAGGACTAGTGTACGAGCAGTACTTC.

This clonotype was detected only a few times. V usage is TRBV27 and J usage is TRBJ2-1; 8 positions agree with TRBD1. This CDR3 region has 18 residues. The germline V gene has CDR1 MNHEY and CDR2 SMNVEV (reference sequence). With V trimmed by 5 bases and J by 0 bases, 12 bases remained unmatched. The CDR3 DNA follows: TGTGCCAGCAGTCCAGGACGACAGGGGTCATACTCCTACAATGAGCAGTTCTTC. This codes for CASSPGRQGSYSYNEQFF.

This clonotype was detected many times. This chain joins TRBV20-1 and TRBJ2-7; D is undetermined. The CDR3 extends over 12 amino acids. Trimming took off 2 bases at V and 2 bases at J, with 7 bases between the two ends. Germline V gives CDR1 DFQATT, CDR2 SNEGSKA (reference sequence). CDR3 DNA: TGCAGTGCTAGAACAGAGACCTACGAGCAGTACTTC. It specifies CSARTETYEQYF.

This clonotype has at least ten counts. The rearrangement joins TRBV11-1 to TRBJ2-1; TRBD1 matches 9 bases. This CDR3 contains 12 residues. Germline trimming cut 6 bases from V and 12 bases from J; bases unmatched to any gene: 6. CDR1 and CDR2 from the germline V gene are SGHAT and FQDESV (reference sequence). CDR3 loop: CASRQGAVGQFF. In nucleotides, the CDR3 is TGTGCCAGCAGACAGGGGGCAGTTGGGCAGTTCTTC.

This clonotype was found many times. V and J are TRBV7-9 and TRBJ2-3, with 7 bases fitting TRBD2. CDR3 length equals 15 residues. With V trimmed by 1 base and J by 5 bases, 6 bases remained unmatched. Germline values: CDR1 SEHNR, CDR2 FQNEAQ (reference sequence). This CDR3 is CASSLVSGGGDTQYF. The CDR3 DNA is TGTGCCAGCAGCTTAGTTTCGGGGGGAGGAGATACGCAGTATTTT.

The V call is TRBV9, the J call TRBJ2-7; 7 positions agree with TRBD1. V dropped 0 bases and J dropped 4; count of bases not matched to a gene: 7. Germline CDR1 is SGDLS and CDR2 is YYNGEE. The CDR3 covers 15 residues. In nucleotides, the CDR3 is TGTGCCAGCAGCGTAGATATAGGGGGCGGATACGAGCAGTACTTC. It yields the protein CASSVDIGGGYEQYF.

This clonotype was observed at least ten times. The CDR3 is CASSQVRTGRTEAFF. DNA of the CDR3: TGTGCCAGCAGCCAAGTGCGGACAGGGCGGACTGAAGCTTTCTTT. V usage is TRBV3-1 and J usage is TRBJ1-1, with 8 bases identical to TRBD1. Germline V gene sequence: CDR1 LGHDT, CDR2 YNNKEL (reference sequence). V lost 1 base and J lost 5; bases outside the gene matches: 6. CDR3 length equals 15 residues.

This clonotype was observed a few times. The chain uses TRBV7-2 and TRBJ2-7, with 11 bases lining up with TRBD2. The CDR3 has 18 amino acids. The V segment lost 1 base and the J segment 0 bases; nucleotides outside the gene matches: 8. The germline V gene encodes CDR1 SGHTA and CDR2 FQGNSA. CDR3: CASSLVRLAGTTSYEQYF. CDR3 coding DNA: TGTGCCAGCAGCTTAGTAAGACTAGCGGGAACTACCTCCTACGAGCAGTACTTC.